These 5 T cell receptor beta chains originate from one sample sequenced in a study of Ad26.COV2.S vaccination and SARS-CoV-2 variants. Assay used: immunoSEQ multiplex PCR; TCRdb lists only in-frame clones, some missing. The sample carries roughly 460,000 clones, roughly nine tenths recorded once. As for treatment: approximately 18 received Ad26.COV2.S at low or high dose, single or two shots; about five received placebo; per-sample allocation not given. The samples date from day 63 after the first vaccine or placebo injection. The sample was peripheral blood, taken in a trial of Ad26.COV2.S vaccine versus placebo. The receptors derive from a person aged 18-65 years who received the Ad26.COV2.S COVID-19 vaccine or a placebo.

This clone occurred once. V gene TRBV27 combines with J gene TRBJ2-4; 9 bases line up with TRBD1. CDR3 length: 14 amino acids. V shed 6 bases and J 3 bases; nucleotides not matched to a gene: 3. In germline, CDR1 is MNHEY, CDR2 SMNVEV (reference sequence). CDR3 in DNA: TGTGCCAGCAGCTTGACAGGGGGCAAAAACATTCAGTACTTC. This gives the protein CASSLTGGKNIQYF.

V gene TRBV5-6 combines with J gene TRBJ1-2; D not certain. The CDR3 has 13 amino acids. Deletions cut 4 bases from V and 4 bases from J, with 11 bases between. Germline CDR1 reads SGHDT; CDR2 reads YYEEEE. The CDR3 reads CASSPAGFYGYTF. CDR3 DNA sequence: TGTGCCAGCAGCCCCGCGGGGTTCTATGGCTACACCTTC.

The chain links TRBV18 to TRBJ1-4; weak D call: TRBD1 (6 bases). This CDR3 has 16 residues. V dropped 0 bases and J dropped 7 bases, with 15 bases sitting between them. Germline assignment: CDR1 KGHSH and CDR2 LQKENI. The CDR3 here is CASSPPNRGESEKLFF. CDR3 bases: TGTGCCAGCTCACCACCCAATAGGGGGGAGAGTGAAAAACTGTTTTTT.

This clone has just a few counts. The chain joins TRBV6-5 to TRBJ2-1; 14 bases map to TRBD2. In germline, CDR1 is MNHEY, CDR2 SVGAGI. The CDR3 has 15 amino acids. With V trimmed by 2 bases and J by 8 bases, 2 bases remained unmatched. The DNA of the CDR3 is TGTGCCAGCAGTTACGGGACTAGCGGGAGCCATGAGCAGTTCTTC. As protein: CASSYGTSGSHEQFF.

In its sample, this clone was seen once. This chain links TRBV3-1 (or the pseudogene TRBV3-2) with TRBJ1-5; D remains ambiguous. V was clipped by 1 base and J by 8 bases, with 9 bases between them. The CDR3 contains 13 residues. From germline, CDR1 is LGHDT and CDR2 YNNKEL (reference sequence). As DNA, the CDR3 is TGTGCCAGCAGCCAAGCCGAACGGAAGCCCCAGCATTTT. Residues: CASSQAERKPQHF.